These 27 T cell receptor beta chains share one sample of origin, sequenced in a study of cytomegalovirus exposure and HLA in healthy donors. 13 Jbeta primers and 60 Vbeta primers were used for the PCR. Using immunoSEQ multiplex PCR, the repertoire was profiled, and TCRdb retains in-frame clones only, with some absent. The table gives roughly 57,000 clones; the top ten clones make up 12% of it. Material for sequencing was PBMCs. Source of these receptors: a man aged 18 to 29 in good health and CMV-seropositive.

This chain connects TRBV4-1 to TRBJ1-4; perhaps TRBD1 as D (5 bases). This CDR3 has 15 residues. Between the trimmed V and J ends, which lost 2 bases and 7 bases, there was a span of 14 bases. Germline V gene lookup returns CDR1 MGHRA and CDR2 YSYEKL. The CDR3 protein is CASSQKSGRAEKLFF. CDR3 DNA: TGCGCCAGCAGCCAAAAAAGTGGCAGGGCTGAAAAACTGTTTTTT.

This chain joins TRBV7-8 and TRBJ2-7; D is possibly TRBD1 (5 bases). The CDR3 runs to 14 residues. Germline assignment: CDR1 SGHVS and CDR2 FQNEAQ. Trimming removed 1 base from V and 1 base from J, with 8 bases in between. The CDR3 DNA sequence: TGTGCCAGCAGCTTAGAGGCAGGGTCCTACGAGCAGTACTTC. Its translation is CASSLEAGSYEQYF. The full variable domain, its missing parts supplied by reference TRBV7-8 and TRBJ2-7, is GAGVSQSPRYKVAKRGQDVALRCDPISGHVSLFWYQQALGQGPEFLTYFQNEAQLDKSGLPSDRFFAERPEGSVSTLKIQRTQQEDSAVYLCASSLEAGSYEQYFGPGTRLTVT.

The chain uses TRBV5-5 and TRBJ2-3, with D perhaps TRBD1 (5 bases). The CDR3 loop spans 14 amino acids. Germline lookup yields CDR1 SGHKS and CDR2 YYEKEE (reference sequence). V lost 2 bases, J lost 3 bases, and 10 bases lay in between. CDR3 loop: CASSFTTGTDTQYF. For the CDR3, the DNA is TGTGCCAGCAGCTTTACCACAGGAACAGATACGCAGTATTTT.

The chain has TRBV5-1 and TRBJ2-2, with D perhaps matching TRBD2 (6 bases). The CDR3 covers 15 residues. The V gene's germline CDR1 is SGHRS and CDR2 YFSETQ. The V end was cut by 4 bases, the J end by 0 bases, with 10 bases between. The CDR3 loop is CASSLGSSNTGELFF. The DNA of the CDR3 is TGCGCCAGCAGCCTCGGGAGTTCGAACACCGGGGAGCTGTTTTTT.

The chain couples TRBV19 to TRBJ2-7; 7 nucleotides match TRBD2. The CDR3 has 13 amino acids. The ends lost 6 bases at V and 2 bases at J; junction bases unmatched: 4. Germline CDR1 is LNHDA and CDR2 is SQIVND (reference sequence). The CDR3 sequence: CASRLAGTYEQYF. CDR3 coding DNA: TGTGCCAGTAGATTAGCGGGTACCTACGAGCAGTACTTC.

J is TRBJ2-5 and V is TRBV14, with no clear D. V lost 5 bases to trimming and J lost 2 bases, with 9 bases between them. From germline, CDR1 is SGHDN and CDR2 FVKESK. CDR3 size: 13 residues. This CDR3 reads CASSAYSQETQYF. CDR3 in DNA: TGTGCCAGCAGCGCCTACAGTCAAGAGACCCAGTACTTC.

The chain recombines TRBV14 with TRBJ2-1; TRBD2 matches 10 bases. Germline V gives CDR1 SGHDN, CDR2 FVKESK. V shed 3 bases, J shed 5 bases, and the junction held 19 bases outside the gene matches. This CDR3 comprises 20 residues. The CDR3 here is CASSHALASGSNNPNNEQFF. Written as DNA, the CDR3 is TGTGCCAGCAGCCATGCTTTGGCTAGCGGGAGTAATAACCCGAACAATGAGCAGTTCTTC.

This chain uses TRBV5-1 with TRBJ2-3; 14 nucleotides align to TRBD2. Germline V gene lookup returns CDR1 SGHRS and CDR2 YFSETQ. V shed 10 bases and J 6 bases; nucleotides not matched to a gene: 7. There are 14 residues in the CDR3. This CDR3 reads CAGRLAGGQDTQYF. The CDR3 nucleotides are TGCGCCGGGAGACTAGCGGGAGGGCAGGATACGCAGTATTTT.

This chain joins TRBV2 and TRBJ2-7; 10 bases are shared with TRBD1. The V segment lost 10 bases and the J segment 5 bases; nucleotides outside the gene matches: 11. CDR3 length equals 14 residues. Germline V CDR1 and CDR2: SNHLY, FYNNEI. The CDR3 sequence: CANQNRQGADEQYF. The CDR3, as DNA: TGTGCCAACCAGAACAGACAGGGGGCGGACGAGCAGTACTTC.

The chain joins TRBV2 to TRBJ2-2; possibly TRBD2 for D (5 bases). Germline lookup yields CDR1 SNHLY and CDR2 FYNNEI. The CDR3 runs to 14 residues. Trimming left V 8 bases short and J 1 base short, with 11 bases between. CDR3 coding DNA: TGTGCCAGCGTCCGCGGAGGGAACACCGGGGAGCTGTTTTTT. This gives the protein CASVRGGNTGELFF.

Here the CDR3 reads CASSGGLPQREQYF. The CDR3 region has the DNA TGTGCCAGCAGTGGGGGACTTCCCCAACGCGAGCAGTACTTC. The V gene is TRBV25-1, the J gene TRBJ2-7; tentatively, D is TRBD2 (6 bases). Germline CDR1 and CDR2: MGHDK and SYGVNS. The length of the CDR3 is 14 residues. Between the trimmed V and J ends, which lost 4 bases and 6 bases, there was a span of 16 bases.

CDR3 sequence reads: CASSSIGQGGGETQYF. The CDR3 DNA follows: TGTGCCAGCAGCTCCATTGGCCAGGGAGGGGGAGAGACCCAGTACTTC. V is TRBV7-9 and J is TRBJ2-5; the D gene is possibly TRBD2 (7 bases). Germline lookup yields CDR1 SEHNR and CDR2 FQNEAQ (reference sequence). The CDR3 totals 16 residues. The germline V and J ends were trimmed by 4 bases and 4 bases, with 19 bases remaining between them.

The chain couples TRBV30 to TRBJ2-7; D is perhaps TRBD2 (5 bases). Germline-derived CDR1 and CDR2 are GTSNPN and SVGIG (reference sequence). Trimming removed 3 bases from V and 4 bases from J, with 19 bases in between. The CDR3 length is 15 residues. The CDR3 protein is CAWRHGVGYGYEQYF. CDR3 DNA: TGTGCCTGGAGACACGGGGTAGGTTACGGGTACGAGCAGTACTTC. Full variable domain (remainder filled in from reference TRBV30 and TRBJ2-7): SQTIHQWPATLVQPVGSPLSLECTVEGTSNPNLYWYRQAAGRGLQLLFYSVGIGQISSEVPQNLSASRPQDRQFILSSKKLLLSDSGFYLCAWRHGVGYGYEQYFGPGTRLTVT.

The chain combines TRBV2 with TRBJ1-3; unclear D gene. This CDR3 has 13 amino acids. Germline loops: CDR1 SNHLY, CDR2 FYNNEI. Trimming took off 2 bases at V and 1 base at J, with 3 bases between the two ends. The CDR3 region has the DNA TGTGCCAGCAGTGAACAGTCTGGAAACACCATATATTTT. Translated, it gives CASSEQSGNTIYF. The complete variable domain, with remaining parts taken from reference TRBV2 and TRBJ1-3, reads EPEVTQTPSHQVTQMGQEVILRCVPISNHLYFYWYRQILGQKVEFLVSFYNNEISEKSEIFDDQFSVERPDGSNFTLKIRSTKLEDSAMYFCASSEQSGNTIYFGEGSWLTVV.

Here the CDR3 reads CATSREVAGRVNEQFF. CDR3 in DNA: TGTGCCACCAGCAGAGAGGTCGCAGGGAGGGTCAATGAGCAGTTCTTC. The chain employs TRBV15 and TRBJ2-1; 7 bases align to TRBD2. CDR3 size: 16 residues. Trimming at V came to 0 bases and at J to 6 bases, leaving 8 bases not matched to a gene. Germline V lookup: CDR1 LNHNV, CDR2 YYDKDF (reference sequence).

This sequence joins TRBV6-5 and TRBJ2-2, with a weak D call TRBD1 (6 bases). This CDR3 has 14 amino acids. Trimming pared 2 bases from V and 6 bases from J, leaving 10 bases between. Germline CDR1 MNHEY, CDR2 SVGAGI. CDR3 nucleotide sequence: TGTGCCAGCAGTTACGGGACAAAGCCCGGGGAGCTGTTTTTT. Amino acid sequence: CASSYGTKPGELFF.

The genes are TRBV9 and TRBJ2-3; maybe TRBD1 (6 bases). The V gene's germline CDR1 is SGDLS and CDR2 YYNGEE. The CDR3 consists of 14 residues. Trimming took off 0 bases at V and 4 bases at J, with 9 bases between the two ends. CDR3 in DNA: TGTGCCAGCAGCGTAGCAGGGGTTTCAGATACGCAGTATTTT. This sequence encodes CASSVAGVSDTQYF.

The rearrangement links TRBV7-3 to TRBJ2-2; TRBD2 matches at 14 bases. Germline-derived CDR1 and CDR2 are SGHTA and FQGTGA. The J segment lost 7 bases and the V segment lost 0 bases, leaving 7 bases of the junction unmatched. This CDR3 has 18 amino acids. The CDR3 is CASSLTGLAGAGVGELFF. The CDR3 DNA is TGTGCCAGCAGCTTAACGGGACTAGCGGGAGCGGGGGTCGGGGAGCTGTTTTTT.

The chain recombines TRBV4-2 with TRBJ2-4; D is unclear. Trimming cost V 1 base and J 0 bases, with 4 bases left between them. CDR1 and CDR2 (germline): LGHNA, YNFKEQ. The CDR3 consists of 14 residues. CDR3 nucleotides: TGTGCCAGCAGCCAAGCGGGAGCCAAAAACATTCAGTACTTC. The encoded protein is CASSQAGAKNIQYF.

The V and J genes are TRBV6-6 and TRBJ1-2; D might be TRBD1 (5 bases). V was pared by 11 bases and J by 3 bases, with 16 bases between. CDR1 and CDR2 (germline): MNHNY, SVGAGI (reference sequence). CDR3 length: 13 residues. The CDR3 region is CAGGEGGDYGYTF. Here the CDR3 DNA reads TGTGCCGGGGGGGAGGGAGGGGACTATGGCTACACCTTC.

This rearrangement joins TRBV7-8 to TRBJ1-6; D uncertain. Germline V gives CDR1 SGHVS, CDR2 FQNEAQ. CDR3 size: 15 residues. Trimming removed 2 bases at V and 10 bases at J, with 15 bases between. Here the CDR3 DNA reads TGTGCCAGCAGCTTATTGAGTCTGGAGGGATCACCCCTCCACTTT. Translation: CASSLLSLEGSPLHF. The variable domain in full, completed from reference TRBV7-8 and TRBJ1-6, reads GAGVSQSPRYKVAKRGQDVALRCDPISGHVSLFWYQQALGQGPEFLTYFQNEAQLDKSGLPSDRFFAERPEGSVSTLKIQRTQQEDSAVYLCASSLLSLEGSPLHFGNGTRLTVT.

For the CDR3, the DNA is TGTGCCAGCAGCGCCACAGGGGACCGGCACGAGCAGTACTTC. Translating gives CASSATGDRHEQYF. The V gene is TRBV9, the J gene TRBJ2-5, with 7 positions matching TRBD1. Matching the DNA end better, TRBJ2-7 makes the J call doubtful. This CDR3 comprises 14 residues. Per the germline V gene, CDR1 is SGDLS and CDR2 is YYNGEE.

The J gene is TRBJ2-2, the V gene TRBV14; 15 bases align to TRBD2. J gave up 1 base and V 3 bases, and 6 bases lay outside the gene matches. Germline CDR1 and CDR2: SGHDN and FVKESK. The CDR3 has 19 residues. The CDR3 region is CASSQLGLAGGRNTGELFF. In nucleotides, the CDR3 is TGTGCCAGCAGCCAGCTGGGACTAGCGGGAGGAAGGAACACCGGGGAGCTGTTTTTT.

The chain uses TRBV4-1 and TRBJ1-2; D is unresolved. The length of the CDR3 is 17 residues. The V gene's germline CDR1 is MGHRA and CDR2 YSYEKL. Trimming removed 1 base from V and 2 bases from J, with 17 bases in between. This CDR3 reads CASSQGPTRGSNYGYTF. The CDR3, as DNA: TGCGCCAGCAGCCAAGGGCCGACACGGGGATCAAACTATGGCTACACCTTC.

This chain connects TRBV6-1 to TRBJ1-5, with D unresolved. The CDR3 totals 14 residues. The V and J ends lost 8 bases and 0 bases respectively, with 11 bases between them. Germline values: CDR1 MNHNS, CDR2 SASEGT. CDR3 loop: CASVFGNSNQPQHF. CDR3 DNA sequence: TGTGCCAGCGTGTTCGGGAATAGCAATCAGCCCCAGCATTTT.

This chain connects TRBV13 to TRBJ1-1, with TRBD1 as a possible D gene (6 bases). Germline assignment: CDR1 PRHDT and CDR2 FYEKMQ (reference sequence). V gave up 3 bases and J gave up 2 bases, with 10 bases separating them. The CDR3 has 14 residues. CDR3 region: CASSLGTPNTEAFF. The CDR3 coding sequence is TGTGCCAGCAGCTTGGGGACACCCAACACTGAAGCTTTCTTT.

As concerns this clone: Other DNA variants within this sample encode the same CDR3. This sequence joins TRBV6-5 and TRBJ2-3; 7 bases match TRBD2. With 5 bases clipped from V and 2 bases from J, the junction kept 7 bases outside the gene matches. Germline V gene sequence: CDR1 MNHEY, CDR2 SVGAGI. The CDR3 has 15 amino acids. Here the CDR3 DNA reads TGTGCCAGCAGTAGACTAGCAGGAACCACAGATACGCAGTATTTT. Protein: CASSRLAGTTDTQYF.